The 26 T cell receptor beta chains given below trace back to one sample, sequenced in a study of CD4 and CD8 cells across lung adenocarcinoma regions. TCRdb used MiXCR to reprocess the PCR reads, holding one entry per CDR3 protein. The sample has fewer than 6,500 distinct CDR3 sequences, 40% to 60% seen once; the top ten hold under 35%. The sample taken for sequencing was CD4+ T cells from the center of a lung tumor. Every receptor here comes from a female donor with lung adenocarcinoma. The CD4 and CD8 labels of this study may be unreliable.

V is TRBV27 and J is TRBJ2-4, with 7 bases that match TRBD2. The CDR3 has 14 amino acids. With V trimmed by 3 bases and J by 7 bases, 6 bases remained unmatched. Per germline, CDR1 MNHEY and CDR2 SMNVEV (reference sequence). The CDR3 loop is CASSLGGGTNIQYF. CDR3 nucleotide sequence: TGTGCCAGCAGTTTGGGGGGGGGGACCAACATTCAGTACTTC.

The chain combines TRBV12-3 or TRBV12-4 with TRBJ2-1; either TRBD1 or TRBD2 may fit D (5 bases each). V was clipped by 6 bases and J by 7 bases, with 10 bases between them. CDR3 length equals 12 residues. CDR3: CASRREGNEQFF. The DNA for the CDR3 is TGTGCCAGCAGACGCGAGGGGAATGAGCAGTTCTTC.

This clonotype was found many times. V is TRBV14 and J is TRBJ2-7; 11 nucleotides line up with TRBD2. The CDR3 consists of 16 residues. CDR1 and CDR2 (germline): SGHDN, FVKESK. Germline trimming cut 4 bases from V and 4 bases from J; bases unmatched to any gene: 9. The CDR3 is CASSPLEGTSGYEQYF. Here the CDR3 DNA reads TGTGCCAGCAGCCCGCTTGAGGGGACTAGCGGTTACGAGCAGTACTTC.

The chain uses TRBV6-4 and TRBJ2-1; 8 bases fit TRBD1. This CDR3 has 14 residues. Germline values: CDR1 MRHNA, CDR2 SNTAGT. V was clipped by 6 bases and J by 12 bases; unmatched bases: 13. This CDR3 reads CASSGQGGTDTQFF. The CDR3 region has the DNA TGTGCCAGCAGCGGACAGGGTGGGACAGATACGCAGTTCTTC.

The V and J genes are TRBV10-2 and TRBJ1-6; TRBD1 agrees at 9 bases. The CDR3 has 13 residues. The V segment lost 7 bases and the J segment 8 bases; nucleotides outside the gene matches: 3. Germline V lookup: CDR1 WSHSY, CDR2 SAAADI. Here the CDR3 DNA reads TGCGCCAGCACCGGACAGGGGTATTCACCCCTCCACTTT. Amino acid sequence: CASTGQGYSPLHF.

This clonotype was detected many times. The J gene is TRBJ2-3, the V gene TRBV4-1; D is perhaps TRBD2 (7 bases). CDR3 length: 15 residues. Germline values: CDR1 MGHRA, CDR2 YSYEKL. The ends were cut back, 4 bases at V and 5 bases at J, with 16 bases in the middle. The CDR3 loop reads CASSRLGGQRDTQYF. As DNA, the CDR3 is TGCGCCAGCAGCCGCCTCGGGGGGCAGAGAGATACGCAGTATTTT.

This clonotype is large (0.1 to 1%). The chain has TRBV27 and TRBJ2-2; D may be TRBD2 (6 bases). Trimming removed 8 bases at V and 0 bases at J, with 13 bases between. Germline assignment: CDR1 MNHEY and CDR2 SMNVEV (reference sequence). The CDR3 runs to 15 residues. CDR3 sequence (DNA): TGTGCCAGCTCGGTGGAGGGGTCGAACACCGGGGAGCTGTTTTTT. Protein sequence: CASSVEGSNTGELFF.

This clonotype was recorded a few times. This could be a read error, since a much larger clone is one nucleotide away. This chain links TRBV6-5 with TRBJ2-5; no reliable D call. Trimming shortened V by 1 base and J by 11 bases, and 8 bases separated the two germline ends. CDR1 and CDR2 (germline): MNHEY, SVGAGI. This CDR3 has 11 residues. In nucleotides, the CDR3 is TGTGCCAGCAGTTACTTGAATGAGCAGTACTTC. It encodes CASSYLNEQYF.

A remark on this clonotype: At one end the junction does not follow the germline gene, possibly because of a read error. CDR3 region: CASSLGPGEYF. CDR3 DNA: TGTGCCAGCAGCTTAGGGCCTGGAGAGTACTTC. The gene calls are TRBV11-2 and TRBJ2-1, with D unclear. CDR3 length: 11 residues. The germline V gene has CDR1 SGHAT and CDR2 FQNNGV.

As to this clonotype: Germline and junction disagree at one end, which may indicate a read error. CDR3 bases: TGCGCGGGGAGCCGGCGCCGAAGCCAAGATACCCAGTACTTC. It is translated as CAGSRRRSQDTQYF. The V and J genes are TRBV4-1 and TRBJ2-5, with D possibly TRBD2 on 5 matching bases. Germline V gene lookup returns CDR1 MGHRA and CDR2 YSYEKL. This CDR3 is 14 amino acids long.

In the case of this clonotype: The junction departs from germline at one end; a sequencing error may be responsible. The CDR3 sequence is CASSDQHETQYF. The DNA for the CDR3 is TGTGCCAGCAGTGACCAGCACGAGACGCAGTACTTC. The chain couples TRBV6-1 to TRBJ2-5; no firm D call. Germline V gene data show CDR1 as MNHNS and CDR2 as SASEGT. The CDR3 totals 12 residues.

The chain combines TRBV6-1 with TRBJ1-2; a weak D match, TRBD1 (6 bases). Germline CDR1 MNHNS, CDR2 SASEGT. The CDR3 spans 16 residues. V was trimmed by 6 bases and J by 4 bases, leaving 21 bases between them. DNA of the CDR3: TGTGCCAGCAGCCGCGAAGGGGGAGGCCAGGTCTATGGCTACACCTTC. Protein: CASSREGGGQVYGYTF.

V is TRBV6-1 and J is TRBJ2-1; TRBD1 aligns across 10 bases. The CDR3 is 14 amino acids. Germline assignment: CDR1 MNHNS and CDR2 SASEGT. The ends lost 9 bases at V and 5 bases at J; junction bases unmatched: 7. The CDR3 sequence is CASFGTGEHNEQFF. The CDR3 coding sequence is TGTGCCAGTTTCGGGACAGGGGAACACAATGAGCAGTTCTTC.

Regarding this clonotype: The junction departs from the called germline gene at one end, perhaps through a read error. The chain employs TRBV10-1 and TRBJ2-3; D tentatively fits TRBD1 or TRBD2 (5 bases each). Germline V CDR1 and CDR2: WNHNN, SYGVQD (reference sequence). The CDR3 consists of 13 residues. DNA for the CDR3: TGCGCCTCGGGGCTAGGAGCTAAAGATATGCAGTATTTT. This codes for CASGLGAKDMQYF.

Remarks on this clonotype: At one of its ends the junction is not consistent with the germline gene, which may arise from a read error. The gene calls are TRBV28 and TRBJ2-5; 7 bases are a match to TRBD1. The CDR3 spans 14 residues. Per the germline V gene, CDR1 is MDHEN and CDR2 is SYDVKM. In nucleotides, the CDR3 is TGTGCCAGCAGTCGAAGACAGGGCCAAAAGACCCAGTATTTC. It specifies CASSRRQGQKTQYF.

The chain employs TRBV6-1 and TRBJ2-3, with 7 bases matching TRBD2. The J call is uncertain, as TRBJ2-7 better fits the DNA end. This CDR3 spans 16 amino acids. The germline gives CDR1 MNHNS, CDR2 SASEGT. The CDR3 region has the DNA TGTGCCAGCAGTGAACCGGCGGGAGTGGTGGGGGGTGAGCAGTACTTC. It yields the protein CASSEPAGVVGGEQYF.

Turning to this clonotype: One junction end disagrees with the germline gene, perhaps due to a read error. The chain carries TRBV11-1 and TRBJ2-3; D perhaps matches TRBD2 (7 bases). CDR3 size: 15 residues. Per the germline V gene, CDR1 is SGHAT and CDR2 is FQDESV (reference sequence). CDR3 sequence reads: CGAGAERRDPETQYF. The DNA of the CDR3 is TGTGGCGCGGGGGCGGAGAGGCGTGACCCAGAGACCCAGTATTTC.

The chain couples TRBV28 to TRBJ2-5, with TRBD2 as a possible D gene (6 bases). Near its end, the DNA agrees better with TRBJ2-7, so the J call may be wrong. The CDR3 sequence is 13 residues long. Germline V gives CDR1 MDHEN, CDR2 SYDVKM. The CDR3 bases are TGTGCCAGCAGTTTATCGGGGGCCTACGAGCAGTACTTC. It encodes CASSLSGAYEQYF.

This clonotype rates as medium-sized. This chain connects TRBV11-3 to TRBJ2-1; D ambiguous. Germline-derived CDR1 and CDR2 are SGHNT and YENEEA. The CDR3 runs to 14 residues. Trimming took off 0 bases at V and 9 bases at J, with 12 bases between the two ends. The CDR3 loop reads CASSLEAPSGEQFF. Here the CDR3 DNA reads TGTGCCAGCAGCTTAGAGGCCCCGTCGGGTGAGCAGTTCTTC.

V gene TRBV6-5 combines with J gene TRBJ1-5; D possibly corresponds to TRBD1 (5 bases). Germline-derived CDR1 and CDR2 are MNHEY and SVGAGI. V lost 0 bases to trimming and J lost 4 bases, with 13 bases between them. The CDR3 extends over 16 amino acids. The CDR3 DNA is TGTGCCAGCAGTTACTCCGGAGGCCAGGGTAATCAGCCCCAGCATTTT. It encodes CASSYSGGQGNQPQHF.

The table lists this clonotype with many counts. The J gene is TRBJ2-7, the V gene TRBV6-2 or TRBV6-3; D uncertain. Per the germline V gene, CDR1 is MNHEY and CDR2 is SVGEGT. Trimming cost V 2 bases and J 3 bases, with 8 bases left between them. This CDR3 is built from 13 residues. The CDR3 coding sequence is TGTGCCAGCAGTTACAGTTACGACTACGAGCAGTACTTC. As protein: CASSYSYDYEQYF.

On this clonotype: The junction differs from germline at one of its ends, possibly a read error. J is TRBJ2-6 and V is TRBV6-1, with D maybe TRBD2 (6 bases). The CDR3 consists of 14 residues. Germline V gives CDR1 MNHNS, CDR2 SASEGT. This chain's CDR3 is CASSGGAGANVQYF. CDR3 bases: TGTGCCAGCAGTGGCGGGGCTGGGGCCAACGTCCAGTATTTC.

Only a few counts were recorded for this clonotype. The chain links TRBV30 to TRBJ2-3; either TRBD1 or TRBD2 may supply D (5 bases each). The CDR3 is 15 residues long. Trimming took 2 bases from V and 0 from J, leaving 12 bases between them. Germline V gives CDR1 GTSNPN, CDR2 SVGIG (reference sequence). This chain's CDR3 is CAWSLGGASTDTQYF. CDR3 bases: TGTGCCTGGAGTCTTGGGGGAGCTAGCACAGATACGCAGTATTTT.

A word on this clonotype: An end of the junction differs from the germline gene, which may be a read error. V and J are TRBV10-1 and TRBJ2-3; 8 bases map to TRBD2. This CDR3 spans 15 amino acids. Germline V gene data show CDR1 as WNHNN and CDR2 as SYGVQD (reference sequence). As DNA, the CDR3 is TGCGCCAGCACCCGGGGGGGCCTAAGAGGAGATACGCAGTATTTC. This encodes CASTRGGLRGDTQYF.

This chain joins TRBV11-1 and TRBJ2-5, with a tentative D call TRBD2 (6 bases). Judging by the DNA end, TRBJ2-3 fits better; the J call may be wrong. Germline CDR1 SGHAT, CDR2 FQDESV (reference sequence). The CDR3 totals 13 residues. The CDR3 loop is CASSLEAGSTQYF. CDR3 coding DNA: TGTGCCAGCAGCTTAGAGGCGGGGAGTACGCAGTATTTT.

This clonotype counts as medium-sized. This rearrangement joins TRBV5-4 to TRBJ2-5; D is unclear. CDR3 length: 14 amino acids. V lost 0 bases and J 3 bases, leaving 9 bases between the germline ends. Germline V CDR1 and CDR2: SGHNT, YYREEE (reference sequence). The CDR3 DNA sequence: TGTGCCAGCAGCTTGGGAAGAACGGAAGAGACCCAGTACTTC. It codes for CASSLGRTEETQYF.